Presented here are 20 T cell receptor beta chains from one specimen sequenced in a study of blood T cell repertoires in COVID-19. Profiled with immunoSEQ multiplex PCR; TCRdb holds only in-frame clones, not every one. Among over 45,000 clones listed, roughly 86% were seen once. Sequencing input: peripheral blood. All receptors come from a man aged 35-49 years with COVID-19, enrolled during active disease.

This rearrangement joins TRBV19 to TRBJ2-5; D gene uncertain. Trimming stripped 1 base from V and 0 bases from J, with 9 bases between. The CDR3 is 15 residues long. Germline V lookup: CDR1 LNHDA, CDR2 SQIVND (reference sequence). This CDR3 reads CASSIGTEYQETQYF. CDR3 coding DNA: TGTGCCAGTAGTATAGGAACCGAGTACCAAGAGACCCAGTACTTC.

This clone was seen a few times. The V call is TRBV28, the J call TRBJ2-7, with D possibly TRBD2 on 7 matching bases. V was shortened by 3 bases and J by 2 bases, with 14 bases between the two germline ends. Germline loops: CDR1 MDHEN, CDR2 SYDVKM. The CDR3 spans 15 residues. The CDR3 spells CASSFGRGSAYEQYF. Here the CDR3 DNA reads TGTGCCAGCAGTTTTGGGAGGGGGTCGGCCTACGAGCAGTACTTC.

The chain couples TRBV9 to TRBJ1-6; no reliable D call. The V gene's germline CDR1 is SGDLS and CDR2 YYNGEE. The CDR3 covers 16 residues. V shed 0 bases and J shed 0 bases, with 7 bases lying between them. The CDR3 region is CASSVGASSYNSPLHF. Here the CDR3 DNA reads TGTGCCAGCAGCGTAGGGGCAAGCTCCTATAATTCACCCCTCCACTTT.

The rearrangement links TRBV20-1 to TRBJ1-1; possible D gene TRBD1, 5 bases. This CDR3 contains 11 residues. The germline V and J ends were trimmed by 4 bases and 7 bases, with 10 bases remaining between them. Germline V lookup: CDR1 DFQATT, CDR2 SNEGSKA (reference sequence). The CDR3 reads CSATGTLEAFF. The DNA of the CDR3 is TGCAGTGCTACAGGGACTCTTGAAGCTTTCTTT.

The rearrangement links TRBV7-9 to TRBJ2-3, with 9 bases matching TRBD2. Per germline, CDR1 SEHNR and CDR2 FQNEAQ (reference sequence). The CDR3 contains 15 residues. After removal of 8 bases from V and 3 bases from J, the junction contained 9 bases not matched to a gene. CDR3 coding DNA: TGTGCCAGCGGAGATAGCGGGGGAAGTACAGATACGCAGTATTTT. Translation gives CASGDSGGSTDTQYF. Drawing the rest from reference TRBV7-9 and TRBJ2-3, the complete variable domain is DTGVSQNPRHKITKRGQNVTFRCDPISEHNRLYWYRQTLGQGPEFLTYFQNEAQLEKSRLLSDRFSAERPKGSFSTLEIQRTEQGDSAMYLCASGDSGGSTDTQYFGPGTRLTVL.

The chain combines TRBV10-3 with TRBJ1-1; the D gene is possibly TRBD1 (5 bases). The CDR3 covers 14 residues. Germline loops: CDR1 ENHRY, CDR2 SYGVKD. Trimming shortened V by 9 bases and J by 1 base, and 15 bases separated the two germline ends. The CDR3 DNA is TGTGCCATAACTCTTGGGCAGGGGAACACTGAAGCTTTCTTT. This sequence encodes CAITLGQGNTEAFF.

J is TRBJ1-3 and V is TRBV5-1, with 7 bases matching TRBD1. V lost 0 bases and J lost 4; bases outside the gene matches: 4. The CDR3 runs to 15 residues. The germline V gene has CDR1 SGHRS and CDR2 YFSETQ. This chain's CDR3 is CASSLAGGRGNTIYF. DNA for the CDR3: TGCGCCAGCAGCTTGGCAGGGGGACGGGGAAACACCATATATTTT.

This clone came up once. The gene calls are TRBV28 and TRBJ1-1; 9 nucleotides line up with TRBD1. The CDR3 covers 15 residues. Germline CDR1 is MDHEN and CDR2 is SYDVKM. With V trimmed by 6 bases and J by 11 bases, 16 bases remained unmatched. The CDR3 DNA sequence: TGTGCCAGCAGGACACTCTTCCGGGACAGGGAATGGGCTTTCTTT. Translating gives CASRTLFRDREWAFF.

This chain connects TRBV4-1 to TRBJ1-5; 10 nucleotides align to TRBD1. V trimming: 0 bases; J trimming: 7 bases; junction bases outside the gene matches: 3. Germline values: CDR1 MGHRA, CDR2 YSYEKL. The CDR3 sequence is 15 residues long. Here the CDR3 DNA reads TGCGCCAGCAGCCAAGAAGGGACAGGGGCCCAGCCCCAGCATTTT. Its translation: CASSQEGTGAQPQHF.

The chain's CDR3 is CASTRTSGGLRTGELFF. As DNA, the CDR3 is TGTGCCAGCACCCGAACTAGCGGGGGGCTGAGGACCGGGGAGCTGTTTTTT. The V gene is TRBV3-1 (or the pseudogene TRBV3-2), the J gene TRBJ2-2; TRBD2 matches 12 bases. V dropped 7 bases and J dropped 5; count of bases not matched to a gene: 11. This CDR3 contains 17 residues. CDR1 is LGHDT and CDR2 is YNNKEL in the germline V gene (reference sequence).

The chain joins TRBV6-2 or TRBV6-3 to TRBJ2-1; 8 bases are a match to TRBD1. The V and J ends lost 4 bases and 13 bases, in that order; junction bases with no gene match: 9. From germline, CDR1 is MNHEY and CDR2 SVGEGT. The length of the CDR3 is 13 residues. CDR3: CASSLDAGTGQFF. CDR3 nucleotide sequence: TGTGCCAGCAGTTTGGATGCCGGGACAGGTCAGTTCTTC.

The rearrangement joins TRBV21-1 to TRBJ1-5; the table names TRBD1, a call not compared with the DNA. TRBV21-1 is tagged as a pseudogene. This CDR3 region has 20 residues. The CDR3 DNA is TGTGCCAGCACCCCACCAGACAGGGATGGTACTGGGGATGGGAATCAGCCCCAGCATTTT. This translates into CASTPPDRDGTGDGNQPQHF.

The CDR3 region is CASMSGLSGELFF. CDR3 nucleotide sequence: TGTGCGTCAATGTCAGGCCTTTCCGGGGAGCTGTTTTTT. This rearrangement joins TRBV6-4 to TRBJ2-2; no firm D call. CDR1 MRHNA and CDR2 SNTAGT come from the germline V gene. The length of the CDR3 is 13 residues.

The chain couples TRBV18 to TRBJ2-1; the match to TRBD1 covers 10 bases. CDR3 length: 15 amino acids. Germline V CDR1 and CDR2: KGHSH, LQKENI. V lost 4 bases to trimming and J lost 6 bases; unmatched junction nucleotides: 6. CDR3 in DNA: TGTGCCAGCTCACGAACCGGGACAGGGGTCAATGAGCAGTTCTTC. Residues: CASSRTGTGVNEQFF. Drawing the rest from reference TRBV18 and TRBJ2-1, the complete variable domain is NAGVMQNPRHLVRRRGQEARLRCSPMKGHSHVYWYRQLPEEGLKFMVYLQKENIIDESGMPKERFSAEFPKEGPSILRIQQVVRGDSAAYFCASSRTGTGVNEQFFGPGTRLTVL.

This clone was picked up a small number of times. V usage is TRBV25-1 and J usage is TRBJ2-3; D gene uncertain. CDR3 length equals 12 residues. Trimming cost V 5 bases and J 6 bases, with 9 bases left between them. Germline CDR1 reads MGHDK; CDR2 reads SYGVNS. CDR3 amino acids: CASSYLEDTQYF. The DNA for the CDR3 is TGTGCCAGCAGTTATCTAGAGGATACGCAGTATTTT.

This chain uses TRBV2 with TRBJ2-3, with a tentative D call TRBD2 (7 bases). Trimming left V 6 bases short and J 3 bases short, with 19 bases between. Germline CDR1 SNHLY, CDR2 FYNNEI. This CDR3 is built from 16 residues. The CDR3 region is CASRPASGGGTDTQYF. For the CDR3, the DNA is TGTGCCAGCAGGCCTGCTAGCGGAGGGGGAACAGATACGCAGTATTTT.

The chain joins TRBV5-5 to TRBJ2-7, with D maybe TRBD1 (5 bases). Trimming removed 4 bases from V and 0 bases from J, with 11 bases in between. There are 14 residues in the CDR3. Germline-derived CDR1 and CDR2 are SGHKS and YYEKEE (reference sequence). CDR3 sequence: CASSPQGFSYEQYF. The DNA of the CDR3 is TGTGCCAGCAGCCCTCAGGGATTCTCCTACGAGCAGTACTTC.

The V and J genes are TRBV5-6 and TRBJ2-1, with TRBD2 identical over 8 bases. J lost 6 bases, V lost 4 bases, and 9 bases had no gene match. The CDR3 runs to 15 residues. Germline loops: CDR1 SGHDT, CDR2 YYEEEE. Here the CDR3 reads CASSTSGLASNEQFF. Written as DNA, the CDR3 is TGTGCCAGCAGCACCTCCGGACTAGCTTCCAATGAGCAGTTCTTC.

This clone was counted a single time. This chain uses TRBV19 with TRBJ2-1; 13 bases align to TRBD2. This CDR3 spans 13 amino acids. CDR1 and CDR2 from the germline V gene are LNHDA and SQIVND (reference sequence). Unmatched junction bases numbered 4, after V lost 11 bases and J lost 6 bases. The CDR3 bases are TGTGCCTGCAGGACTAGCGGGAGCAATGAGCAGTTCTTC. Translating gives CACRTSGSNEQFF.

This clone came up once. V usage is TRBV2 and J usage is TRBJ2-1; 7 bases map to TRBD2. V lost 6 bases and J lost 3; bases outside the gene matches: 8. Per germline, CDR1 SNHLY and CDR2 FYNNEI. The CDR3 length is 15 residues. The CDR3 is CASRSGTNVYNEQFF. CDR3 nucleotide sequence: TGTGCCAGCAGATCCGGGACTAACGTCTACAATGAGCAGTTCTTC. The complete variable domain, with remaining parts taken from reference TRBV2 and TRBJ2-1, reads EPEVTQTPSHQVTQMGQEVILRCVPISNHLYFYWYRQILGQKVEFLVSFYNNEISEKSEIFDDQFSVERPDGSNFTLKIRSTKLEDSAMYFCASRSGTNVYNEQFFGPGTRLTVL.